The source of this T cell receptor beta chain is a study of CD4+ T cells in melanoma. Study-wide findings and caveats: Diverse differentiation states were reported for melanoma neoantigen-specific CD4+ T cells. CD8+ T cell, macrophage and B cell function reportedly correlated with neoantigen-specific CD4+ T cells.

As for this clone: Its antigen is currently unknown.

CDR3 length: 13 amino acids. The V gene's germline CDR1 is MNHNS and CDR2 SASEGT. V was shortened by 6 bases and J by 5 bases, with 13 bases between the two germline ends. TCRdb keeps only in-frame clones here, not all; method: immunoSEQ multiplex PCR. The table lists roughly 140,000 clones, around 90% of them singletons. The receptor's source is a human donor with melanoma. The chain has TRBV6-1 and TRBJ1-2, with D perhaps TRBD1 (5 bases). CDR3 sequence reads: CASSQWDLYGYTF. Written as DNA, the CDR3 is TGTGCCAGCAGCCAATGGGACCTTTATGGCTACACCTTC.